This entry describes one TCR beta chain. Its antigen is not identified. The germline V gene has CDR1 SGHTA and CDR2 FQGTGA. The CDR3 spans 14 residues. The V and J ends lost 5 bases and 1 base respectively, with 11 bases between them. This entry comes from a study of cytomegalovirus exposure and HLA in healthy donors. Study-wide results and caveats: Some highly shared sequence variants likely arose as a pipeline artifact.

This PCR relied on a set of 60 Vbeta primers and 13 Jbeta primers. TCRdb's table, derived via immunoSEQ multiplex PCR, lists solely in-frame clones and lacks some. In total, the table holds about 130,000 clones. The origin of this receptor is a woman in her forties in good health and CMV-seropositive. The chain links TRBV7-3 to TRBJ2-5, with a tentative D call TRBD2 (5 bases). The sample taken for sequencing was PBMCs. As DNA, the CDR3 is TGTGCCAGCAGCCCCGGGAAGAGCCAAGAGACCCAGTACTTC. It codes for CASSPGKSQETQYF. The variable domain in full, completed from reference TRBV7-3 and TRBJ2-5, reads GAGVSQTPSNKVTEKGKYVELRCDPISGHTALYWYRQSLGQGPEFLIYFQGTGAADDSGLPNDRFFAVRPEGSVSTLKIQRTERGDSAVYLCASSPGKSQETQYFGPGTRLLVL.